This T cell receptor beta chain was obtained from a study of spatial heterogeneity in lung cancer. About the study: Alpha-chain sequences were consistently detected in smaller numbers than beta-chain sequences. Study results and limitations: Ubiquitous expanded tumor TCRs were seen in blood more at resection than at follow-up.

CDR3 size: 15 residues. Germline values: CDR1 ENHRY, CDR2 SYGVKD. V lost 0 bases to trimming and J lost 7 bases; unmatched junction nucleotides: 4. The time point: sample taken at primary tumor resection. Without sorting, whole RNA was sequenced from tumor, nontumor lung or frozen PBMC. MiXCR was run by TCRdb on the 5' RACE reads, yielding one entry per CDR3 protein. Of roughly 80,000 distinct CDR3 sequences listed, roughly 8% are singletons. This clonotype was counted at least ten times. Its target is not known. Sequences were derived from PBMCs, sampled at surgery. This chain links TRBV10-3 with TRBJ1-4; 8 nucleotides line up with TRBD1. The sequence was collected from a male donor with early-stage non-small cell lung cancer. CDR3 nucleotide sequence: TGTGCCATCAGTGAGTCGGCGACAGGGGTTGAAAAACTGTTTTTT. Protein: CAISESATGVEKLFF.